A selection of T cell receptor beta chains follows, all from one sample in a study of cytomegalovirus exposure and HLA in healthy donors. The repertoire was sequenced with immunoSEQ multiplex PCR; TCRdb's copy has only in-frame clones and lacks some. In the table there are around 140,000 clones, approximately 88% of which are singletons. Sequencing used PBMCs. The origin of the receptors is a woman aged 40 to 50 in good health and CMV-seronegative. Both conserved end residues are trimmed from each CDR3.

j_call v_call cdr3_aa
TRBJ2-7 TRBV5-1 ASSLVAVAYEQY
TRBJ1-3 TRBV7-9 ASSPTYSGNTIY
TRBJ1-5 TRBV10-1 ASSGPNQPQH
TRBJ1-1 TRBV6-1 ASREAGTAGTEAF
TRBJ2-5 TRBV2 ASGGGGSLIYQETQY
TRBJ2-5 TRBV6-1 ASSNSGAVQETQY
TRBJ2-7 TRBV7-9 SSSVSGSSRGEQY
TRBJ1-3 TRBV11-2 ASSHSDSSGNTIY
TRBJ2-2 TRBV9 ASSVTGGRGYAGELF
TRBJ2-7 TRBV18 ASSRETGAPSYEQY
TRBJ1-1 TRBV4-1 ASSQARQTNTEAF
TRBJ2-1 TRBV7-9 ASSGGGLIYNEQF
TRBJ1-4 TRBV27 ASSSTNEKLF
TRBJ2-3 TRBV19 ASSSTSGSFTDTQY
TRBJ1-2 TRBV28 ASSPTPLSNYGYT
TRBJ2-5 TRBV4-1 ASSQAVVAGVQETQY
TRBJ2-7 TRBV10-1 ASSGCGEVHEQY
TRBJ2-7 TRBV7-9 SSSLNGYEQY
TRBJ2-5 TRBV5-6 ASTKPGTGSVETQY